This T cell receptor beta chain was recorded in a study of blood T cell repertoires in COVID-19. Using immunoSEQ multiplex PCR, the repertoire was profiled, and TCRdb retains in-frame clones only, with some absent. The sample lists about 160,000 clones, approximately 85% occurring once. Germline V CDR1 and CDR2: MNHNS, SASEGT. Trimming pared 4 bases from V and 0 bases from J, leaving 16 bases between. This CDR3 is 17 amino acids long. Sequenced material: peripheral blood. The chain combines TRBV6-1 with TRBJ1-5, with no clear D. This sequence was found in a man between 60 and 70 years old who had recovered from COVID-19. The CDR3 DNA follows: TGTGCCAGCAGTGGAAATGATCGGAGTTATAGCAATCAGCCCCAGCATTTT. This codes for CASSGNDRSYSNQPQHF.